The rows below give T cell receptor beta chains drawn from one sample of a study of blood T cell repertoires in COVID-19. Sequenced by immunoSEQ multiplex PCR; TCRdb stores in-frame clones only, minus some. The repertoire holds about 280,000 clones, roughly 85% seen once, with more than 4% in the top ten. The sequenced sample was PBMCs or T cells enriched from blood (not recorded which). These receptors were collected from a man aged 40-49 years who had been exposed to COVID-19. Each CDR3 is given with its conserved first and last residue. A D gene is named only where the DNA matches it firmly. Clone sizes are given selectively: once, few, many, or a class where the clone is expanded.

clone_size	v_call	j_call	d_call	cdr3_length	cdr3_aa	cdr3_nt
NA	TRBV6-5	TRBJ1-3	NA	14	CASSFEYSGNTIYF	TGTGCCAGCAGTTTTGAGTACTCTGGAAACACCATATATTTT
NA	TRBV11-2	TRBJ1-1	NA	13	CASSFSGVAEAFF	TGTGCCAGCAGCTTTTCCGGGGTGGCTGAAGCTTTCTTT
NA	TRBV7-7	TRBJ2-2	TRBD2	16	CASSLSVAGGSGELFF	TGTGCTAGCAGCTTATCCGTAGCGGGAGGGAGCGGGGAGCTGTTTTTT
NA	TRBV10-1	TRBJ1-2	NA	14	CASSEDRSLSGYTF	TGCGCCAGCAGTGAAGACAGGTCTCTCTCTGGCTACACCTTC
few	TRBV30	TRBJ1-1	NA	15	CAWSLLLGPGAEAFF	TGTGCCTGGTCTCTATTGTTGGGACCAGGGGCTGAAGCTTTCTTT
once	TRBV5-6	TRBJ1-4	NA	14	CASSLTVIGEKLFF	TGTGCCAGCAGCTTGACAGTAATTGGGGAAAAACTGTTTTTT
NA	TRBV18	TRBJ1-1	NA	13	CASSPRTDTEAFF	TGTGCCAGCTCACCACGAACGGACACTGAAGCTTTCTTT
NA	TRBV11-1	TRBJ2-3	NA	13	CASSTPGGDTQYF	TGTGCCAGCAGCACTCCCGGGGGAGATACGCAGTATTTT
NA	TRBV5-6	TRBJ1-4	NA	16	CASSVLYRAANEKLFF	TGTGCCAGCAGCGTTCTATACAGGGCTGCTAATGAAAAACTGTTTTTT
few	TRBV19	TRBJ1-1	NA	13	CASSIGVGTEAFF	TGTGCCAGTAGTATCGGGGTGGGCACTGAAGCTTTCTTT
NA	TRBV7-3	TRBJ2-2	TRBD2	15	CASSPSGSSPGELFF	TGTGCCAGCAGCCCTAGCGGTTCGAGTCCCGGGGAGCTGTTTTTT
NA	TRBV7-9	TRBJ2-7	NA	11	CASSPSYEQYF	TGTGCCAGCAGCCCTTCCTACGAGCAGTACTTC
NA	TRBV7-3	TRBJ2-7	TRBD2	14	CASSSVAGAYEQYF	TGTGCCAGCAGCTCGGTAGCGGGGGCCTACGAGCAGTACTTC
NA	TRBV19	TRBJ2-1	NA	15	CASSVRESSYNEQFF	TGTGCCAGTAGTGTTAGGGAGAGCTCCTACAATGAGCAGTTCTTC
NA	TRBV3-1/TRBV3-2	TRBJ1-5	NA	15	CASSQGGGNNQPQHF	TGTGCCAGCAGCCAAGGAGGAGGAAACAATCAGCCCCAGCATTTT
NA	TRBV3-1/TRBV3-2	TRBJ2-1	NA	15	CASSSGASSYNEQFF	TGTGCCAGCAGCTCAGGGGCGAGCTCCTACAATGAGCAGTTCTTC
NA	TRBV3-1/TRBV3-2	TRBJ1-2	NA	12	CASSHNNNGYTF	TGTGCCAGCAGCCACAACAATAATGGCTACACCTTC
NA	TRBV7-9	TRBJ1-1	TRBD1	13	CASSRDRDTEAFF	TGTGCCAGCAGCCGGGACAGGGACACTGAAGCTTTCTTT
many	TRBV30	TRBJ2-1	NA	11	CAWTQDYGQFF	TGTGCCTGGACCCAGGACTACGGGCAGTTCTTC
NA	TRBV5-6	TRBJ2-5	TRBD1	16	CASSLGVTGFGETQYF	TGTGCCAGCAGCTTGGGGGTGACAGGGTTTGGGGAGACCCAGTACTTC
NA	TRBV30	TRBJ1-5	NA	13	CAWSLGVAQPQHF	TGTGCCTGGAGTCTAGGGGTGGCTCAGCCCCAGCATTTT
few	TRBV7-3	TRBJ2-5	NA	14	CASSLYGRGETQYF	TGTGCCAGCAGCTTATATGGCAGGGGAGAGACCCAGTACTTC
NA	TRBV19	TRBJ2-3	NA	14	CASSNPSDTDTQYF	TGTGCCAGTAGTAACCCTAGCGACACAGATACGCAGTATTTT
NA	TRBV24-1	TRBJ2-1	NA	14	CATSDFRGNNEQFF	TGTGCCACCAGTGATTTTCGGGGAAACAATGAGCAGTTCTTC
NA	TRBV7-6	TRBJ2-7	NA	15	CASSLQQGSVTEQYF	TGTGCCAGCAGCCTTCAACAGGGATCCGTGACCGAGCAGTACTTC
NA	TRBV2	TRBJ1-5	NA	16	CASSRFALRENQPQHF	TGTGCCAGCAGTCGGTTTGCGTTAAGGGAGAATCAGCCCCAGCATTTT
NA	TRBV7-2	TRBJ2-2	TRBD1	15	CASRRDRARTGELFF	TGTGCCAGCAGACGAGACAGGGCCAGGACCGGGGAGCTGTTTTTT
NA	TRBV5-8	TRBJ2-3	TRBD2	16	CASSSPLAGGWDTQYF	TGTGCCAGCAGCTCCCCCCTAGCGGGAGGTTGGGATACGCAGTATTTT
NA	TRBV6-5	TRBJ2-2	TRBD1	14	CASSPGTGSGELFF	TGTGCCAGCAGTCCCGGGACAGGGTCCGGGGAGCTGTTTTTT
NA	TRBV6-5	TRBJ2-3	NA	12	CASRGEADTQYF	TGTGCCAGCAGGGGGGAGGCAGATACGCAGTATTTT
once	TRBV13	TRBJ2-7	NA	13	CASSPGRTYEQYF	TGTGCCAGCAGCCCCGGGAGAACCTACGAGCAGTACTTC
NA	TRBV7-3	TRBJ2-7	TRBD2	16	CASSLEGWREREEQYF	TGTGCCAGCAGCTTAGAGGGCTGGCGGGAGCGAGAAGAGCAGTACTTC
NA	TRBV27	TRBJ1-4	NA	15	CASSPSDSTNEKLFF	TGTGCCAGCAGTCCATCGGACAGTACTAATGAAAAACTGTTTTTT
NA	TRBV5-1	TRBJ2-3	TRBD1	16	CASSLVEDRGTDTQYF	TGCGCCAGCAGCTTGGTGGAGGACAGGGGCACAGATACGCAGTATTTT
NA	TRBV12-3/TRBV12-4	TRBJ1-2	NA	12	CASSPFAGGYTF	TGTGCCAGCAGCCCCTTCGCGGGTGGCTACACCTTC
NA	TRBV19	TRBJ2-5	NA	18	CASSIYVGRPPTEETQYF	TGTGCCAGTAGTATATACGTGGGGAGACCTCCGACCGAAGAGACCCAGTACTTC
NA	TRBV15	TRBJ2-7	NA	13	CATSVGGTKKQYF	TGTGCCACCAGTGTAGGCGGGACGAAGAAACAGTACTTC
NA	TRBV19	TRBJ1-4	TRBD1	15	CASSARDSRREKLFF	TGTGCCAGTAGTGCCAGGGACAGCAGGCGAGAAAAACTGTTTTTT
NA	TRBV12-3/TRBV12-4	TRBJ1-2	NA	13	CASSDRAGGGYTF	TGTGCCAGCAGTGACCGGGCCGGGGGTGGCTACACCTTC
NA	TRBV10-3	TRBJ2-1	TRBD1	16	CAISERDRGAYNEQFF	TGTGCCATCAGTGAGCGGGACAGGGGCGCCTACAATGAGCAGTTCTTC
NA	TRBV5-6	TRBJ1-2	NA	14	CASSPPGTNYGYTF	TGTGCCAGCAGCCCGCCGGGAACTAACTATGGCTACACCTTC
NA	TRBV5-1	TRBJ2-1	NA	18	CASSLGQFGVRITNEQFF	TGCGCCAGCAGCTTGGGCCAATTCGGGGTACGGATTACCAATGAGCAGTTCTTC
NA	TRBV18	TRBJ1-2	NA	13	CASSEDSQYGYTF	TGTGCCAGCTCAGAGGACAGCCAATATGGCTACACCTTC
once	TRBV29-1	TRBJ1-5	NA	13	CSVGGAGDQPQHF	TGCAGCGTTGGGGGAGCAGGGGATCAGCCCCAGCATTTT
NA	TRBV30	TRBJ2-1	TRBD2	15	CAWSPLAGIYNEQFF	TGTGCCTGGAGCCCCCTAGCGGGCATATACAATGAGCAGTTCTTC
NA	TRBV4-1	TRBJ2-7	NA	17	CASSRSPGGGSPYEQYF	TGCGCCAGCAGCAGATCCCCCGGAGGAGGGAGCCCCTACGAGCAGTACTTC
NA	TRBV9	TRBJ1-2	NA	13	CASSVEGLYGYTF	TGTGCCAGCAGCGTTGAGGGTCTCTACGGCTACACCTTC
NA	TRBV30	TRBJ2-1	NA	16	CAWSDVGGKIYNEQFF	TGTGCCTGGAGTGACGTCGGCGGAAAAATTTACAATGAGCAGTTCTTC
NA	TRBV3-1/TRBV3-2	TRBJ2-3	TRBD2	17	CASSQASLAGGPNTQYF	TGTGCCAGCAGCCAAGCTTCACTAGCGGGAGGGCCGAATACGCAGTATTTT
few	TRBV6-1	TRBJ1-5	NA	15	CASSEVDRTNQPQHF	TGTGCCAGCAGTGAGGTCGACAGAACCAATCAGCCCCAGCATTTT
NA	TRBV30	TRBJ2-3	NA	13	CAWGRGTPDTQYF	TGTGCCTGGGGAAGAGGAACCCCAGATACGCAGTATTTT
NA	TRBV2	TRBJ1-2	NA	14	CASRGGPEAYGYTF	TGTGCCAGCAGGGGGGGTCCTGAAGCCTATGGCTACACCTTC
NA	TRBV5-1	TRBJ2-1	TRBD2	18	CASSPGTSGDPSYNEQFF	TGCGCCAGCAGCCCAGGGACTAGCGGGGATCCCTCCTACAATGAGCAGTTCTTC